Following are 24 T cell receptor beta chains from one sample sequenced in a study of beta chain features in type 1 diabetes. What was sequenced were expressed TCRB transcripts, since all of the isolated RNA had been reverse transcribed. Measured with immunoSEQ multiplex PCR; TCRdb has only the in-frame clones, and not every one. The table has approximately 160,000 clones, approximately 9% seen once. Specimen: central memory CD4+ T cells from blood. These receptors all come from a woman younger than 30 in good health.

At least ten counts were recorded for this clone. This chain joins TRBV7-9 and TRBJ2-1; weak D call: TRBD1 (6 bases). Germline V gene sequence: CDR1 SEHNR, CDR2 FQNEAQ (reference sequence). V was shortened by 7 bases and J by 5 bases, with 15 bases between the two germline ends. The CDR3 runs 14 residues. The chain's CDR3 is CASTLLGADNEQFF. The CDR3 DNA follows: TGTGCCAGCACCCTGCTGGGGGCCGACAATGAGCAGTTCTTC.

This sequence joins TRBV7-9 and TRBJ2-5; TRBD1 matches 7 bases. Germline values: CDR1 SEHNR, CDR2 FQNEAQ (reference sequence). This CDR3 has 14 residues. The V gene end was trimmed by 5 bases and the J gene end by 4 bases; junction bases not matched to a gene: 7. DNA for the CDR3: TGTGCCAGCAGCCCCGAGGGGGCAGGAGAGACCCAGTACTTC. As protein: CASSPEGAGETQYF.

In its sample, this clone was seen a few times. The chain carries TRBV7-9 and TRBJ1-1; D remains unclear. Trimming pared 1 base from V and 5 bases from J, leaving 14 bases between. Germline V CDR1 and CDR2: SEHNR, FQNEAQ (reference sequence). This CDR3 is built from 15 residues. The CDR3 DNA reads TGTGCCAGCAGCTTAGGAGGGCCGGGCGGGACTGAAGCTTTCTTT. As protein: CASSLGGPGGTEAFF.

This clone turned up a few times. The chain uses TRBV7-9 and TRBJ2-5; 11 bases are shared with TRBD1. Germline CDR1 SEHNR, CDR2 FQNEAQ (reference sequence). The CDR3 spans 14 residues. J lost 4 bases, V lost 5 bases, and 3 bases had no gene match. The CDR3: CASSTGQGAETQYF. CDR3 DNA sequence: TGTGCCAGCAGCACTGGACAGGGGGCAGAGACCCAGTACTTC.

This clone was detected only a few times. The gene calls are TRBV21-1 and TRBJ1-2. TRBV21-1 is termed a pseudogene. This CDR3 has 12 amino acids. The CDR3 DNA reads TGTGCCAGCAGCATAACTAGAATAGGCTACACCTTC. It codes for CASSITRIGYTF.

This chain uses TRBV4-2 with TRBJ2-1; 10 bases match TRBD2. This CDR3 is 16 amino acids long. The ends lost 8 bases at V and 5 bases at J; junction bases unmatched: 12. The germline CDR1 and CDR2 sequences are LGHNA and YNFKEQ. The CDR3 reads CASLKGGSGGNNEQFF. The CDR3 coding sequence is TGTGCCAGCTTAAAAGGGGGTAGCGGGGGGAACAATGAGCAGTTCTTC.

This clone was counted a few times. The genes are TRBV6-5 and TRBJ2-1, with a tentative D call TRBD2 (6 bases). Trimming left V 5 bases short and J 5 bases short, with 13 bases between. Germline assignment: CDR1 MNHEY and CDR2 SVGAGI. The CDR3 runs to 14 residues. The CDR3 DNA is TGTGCCAGCAGTCCCCGACTAGGGGACAATGAGCAGTTCTTC. It specifies CASSPRLGDNEQFF.

The chain couples TRBV29-1 to TRBJ1-3, with 8 bases lining up with TRBD1. The junction had 4 bases not matched to a gene; V was cut back by 6 bases and J by 0 bases. The germline V gene encodes CDR1 SQVTM and CDR2 ANQGSEA. This CDR3 is built from 14 residues. CDR3 nucleotide sequence: TGCAGCGTACTTGACAGGGGCTCTGGAAACACCATATATTTT. It is translated as CSVLDRGSGNTIYF.

This clone was observed at least ten times. V is TRBV7-2 and J is TRBJ2-7; D is ambiguous. Germline V gene sequence: CDR1 SGHTA, CDR2 FQGNSA. V was cut by 4 bases and J by 13 bases, with 20 bases left in between. The CDR3 sequence is 13 residues long. The CDR3 sequence: CASSSPDSTLYYF. CDR3 coding DNA: TGTGCCAGCAGCTCTCCTGACTCCACGCTTTATTACTTC.

This clone was detected once. This sequence joins TRBV30 and TRBJ1-1; maybe TRBD1 (5 bases). V lost 2 bases to trimming and J lost 6 bases, with 19 bases between them. Germline V CDR1 and CDR2: GTSNPN, SVGIG (reference sequence). There are 15 residues in the CDR3. CDR3 nucleotide sequence: TGTGCCTGGAGTCAAGGAACGGTAGGGGTATCTGAAGCTTTCTTT. Translation gives CAWSQGTVGVSEAFF.

J is TRBJ2-5 and V is TRBV30; D is possibly TRBD1 (6 bases). The CDR3 is 11 residues long. Trimming removed 2 bases from V and 5 bases from J, with 6 bases in between. CDR1 is GTSNPN, CDR2 SVGIG, per germline (reference sequence). The DNA of the CDR3 is TGTGCCTGGAGTAGGGGGGAGACCCAGTACTTC. This encodes CAWSRGETQYF.

The sample holds many counts of this clone. The V call is TRBV7-9, the J call TRBJ2-1, with 7 bases identical to TRBD2. Losses at the gene ends were 0 bases for V and 3 bases for J; bases not matched to a gene: 2. Germline CDR1 reads SEHNR; CDR2 reads FQNEAQ (reference sequence). The CDR3 spans 15 residues. This CDR3 is CASSLAGGNYNEQFF. The CDR3 nucleotides are TGTGCCAGCAGCTTAGCGGGAGGGAACTACAATGAGCAGTTCTTC. Combining the CDR3 with reference TRBV7-9 and TRBJ2-1 gives the whole variable domain DTGVSQNPRHKITKRGQNVTFRCDPISEHNRLYWYRQTLGQGPEFLTYFQNEAQLEKSRLLSDRFSAERPKGSFSTLEIQRTEQGDSAMYLCASSLAGGNYNEQFFGPGTRLTVL.

The chain joins TRBV19 to TRBJ2-1, with TRBD2 identical over 11 bases. Germline CDR1 is LNHDA and CDR2 is SQIVND (reference sequence). The V segment lost 6 bases and the J segment 12 bases; nucleotides outside the gene matches: 4. CDR3 length equals 12 residues. The CDR3 DNA is TGTGCCAGTAGCCTTACTAGCGGGAGGCAGTTCTTC. Its translation is CASSLTSGRQFF. The variable domain in full, with the rest retrieved from reference TRBV19 and TRBJ2-1, is DGGITQSPKYLFRKEGQNVTLSCEQNLNHDAMYWYRQDPGQGLRLIYYSQIVNDFQKGDIAEGYSVSREKKESFPLTVTSAQKNPTAFYLCASSLTSGRQFFGPGTRLTVL.

Only a few counts were recorded for this clone. The V call is TRBV7-8, the J call TRBJ2-7; D possibly corresponds to TRBD2 (5 bases). The CDR3 is made up of 15 amino acids. V was shortened by 2 bases and J by 2 bases, with 13 bases between the two germline ends. CDR1 and CDR2 (germline): SGHVS, FQNEAQ. CDR3: CASSLKRVQPYEQYF. CDR3 DNA sequence: TGTGCCAGCAGCTTAAAGAGGGTCCAACCCTACGAGCAGTACTTC.

The V call is TRBV5-1, the J call TRBJ2-5; TRBD2 aligns across 14 bases. CDR1 is SGHRS and CDR2 is YFSETQ in the germline V gene. CDR3 length: 16 residues. With V trimmed by 3 bases and J by 1 base, 2 bases remained unmatched. This CDR3 is CASSSGLAGGQETQYF. CDR3 bases: TGCGCCAGCAGCTCCGGACTAGCGGGGGGCCAAGAGACCCAGTACTTC.

This clone was seen more than once but under ten times. The chain combines TRBV29-1 with TRBJ1-1; D is possibly TRBD1 (6 bases). Germline V gives CDR1 SQVTM, CDR2 ANQGSEA. V lost 5 bases to trimming and J lost 2 bases, with 18 bases between them. CDR3 length equals 15 residues. CDR3 bases: TGCAGCGTTTTAGGGGGGGCGTCAAGAAACACTGAAGCTTTCTTT. Encoded protein: CSVLGGASRNTEAFF.

This clone has only a few counts. The gene calls are TRBV30 and TRBJ2-5; TRBD1 aligns across 9 bases. The CDR3 is 13 residues long. V shed 4 bases and J 5 bases; nucleotides not matched to a gene: 5. Germline V CDR1 and CDR2: GTSNPN, SVGIG (reference sequence). In DNA, the CDR3 is TGTGCCTGGACCCAGGGGACAGGGGAGACCCAGTACTTC. Translated, it gives CAWTQGTGETQYF.

This clone was observed a few times. This chain joins TRBV27 and TRBJ1-5; TRBD1 aligns across 7 bases. V trimming: 4 bases; J trimming: 0 bases; junction bases outside the gene matches: 15. The CDR3 contains 19 residues. In germline, CDR1 is MNHEY, CDR2 SMNVEV (reference sequence). The CDR3 DNA is TGTGCCAGCAGTTGGGACCATCTCTCCGGGACAGATAGCAATCAGCCCCAGCATTTT. This sequence encodes CASSWDHLSGTDSNQPQHF.

This clone was observed a handful of times. The chain recombines TRBV30 with TRBJ1-2; D ambiguous. The V gene's germline CDR1 is GTSNPN and CDR2 SVGIG (reference sequence). CDR3 size: 13 residues. V dropped 0 bases and J dropped 4 bases, with 9 bases sitting between them. CDR3 sequence: CAWSVGQAYGYTF. CDR3 DNA sequence: TGTGCCTGGAGTGTAGGCCAGGCCTATGGCTACACCTTC.

This clone has just a few counts. The chain recombines TRBV5-5 with TRBJ2-5; TRBD2 is a possible D gene (7 bases). The V end was cut by 7 bases, the J end by 9 bases, with 13 bases between. Germline CDR1 reads SGHKS; CDR2 reads YYEKEE (reference sequence). The CDR3 sequence is 11 residues long. The chain's CDR3 is CASREGGAQYF. The CDR3 nucleotides read TGTGCCAGCCGGGAAGGGGGGGCCCAGTACTTC.

This clone turned up a few times. This chain uses TRBV30 with TRBJ1-5; TRBD1 aligns across 11 bases. Germline lookup yields CDR1 GTSNPN and CDR2 SVGIG (reference sequence). The trim removed 1 base at V and 6 bases at J, leaving 14 bases unmatched. This CDR3 is 18 amino acids long. The CDR3 nucleotides read TGTGCCTGGAGTGGAAGGACCGCTGGACAGGGGGCGAGTCAGCCCCAGCATTTT. Translating it yields CAWSGRTAGQGASQPQHF.

The chain couples TRBV18 to TRBJ1-5; D is unclear. The ends were cut back, 2 bases at V and 2 bases at J, with 7 bases in the middle. Germline V CDR1 and CDR2: KGHSH, LQKENI. The CDR3 runs to 14 residues. CDR3 DNA sequence: TGTGCCAGCTCACCATGGGCAGGCAATCAGCCCCAGCATTTT. The encoded protein is CASSPWAGNQPQHF.

Only a few counts were recorded for this clone. The chain employs TRBV5-1 and TRBJ2-1, with TRBD2 matching over 7 bases. CDR3 length: 16 residues. V gave up 5 bases and J gave up 0 bases; unmatched junction bases: 8. CDR1 and CDR2 (germline): SGHRS, YFSETQ. The CDR3 is CASSLVAGVSYNEQFF. In DNA form, the CDR3 reads TGCGCCAGCAGTCTTGTAGCGGGCGTCTCCTACAATGAGCAGTTCTTC.

V and J are TRBV7-9 and TRBJ2-1, with 9 bases lining up with TRBD2. This CDR3 spans 15 amino acids. CDR1 is SEHNR, CDR2 FQNEAQ, per germline (reference sequence). The V and J ends lost 3 bases and 7 bases, in that order; junction bases with no gene match: 7. The CDR3 is CASSFGSGRRNEQFF. CDR3 in DNA: TGTGCCAGCAGCTTCGGAAGCGGGAGGAGGAATGAGCAGTTCTTC.